This T cell receptor (beta chain) comes out of a study of blood T cell repertoires in COVID-19. For the study at large: PBMCs, B-cell-depleted T cells, or T cells provided the cDNA or gDNA that made up the material.

CDR3 length: 13 amino acids. CDR1 MGHDK and CDR2 SYGVNS come from the germline V gene. V dropped 5 bases and J dropped 0 bases, with 7 bases sitting between them. Assay used: immunoSEQ multiplex PCR; TCRdb lists only in-frame clones, some missing. The sample shows about 140,000 clones, approximately 88% of them seen only once. This clone appeared a single time. Sequencing was performed on peripheral blood. The receptor was derived from a woman between 50 and 59 years old with acute or convalescent COVID-19. This chain links TRBV25-1 with TRBJ1-1; D unresolved. The CDR3 DNA follows: TGTGCCAGCAGTCTAACAGTGAACACTGAAGCTTTCTTT. The encoded protein is CASSLTVNTEAFF.